These 10 T cell receptor beta chains share one sample of origin, sequenced in a study of memory CD4+ T cells and cytomegalovirus serostatus (dated by TCRdb to about 2019). The library was prepared using the immunoSEQ multiplex PCR assay. The table was pulled from immuneACCESS by TCRdb, which kept in-frame rearrangements only. Such tables lose some clones; where checked, under half of the loss comes from unresolved V genes, and the rest has no known cause. Counted in this sample were 50,000 or so clones; about 74% of them appeared once. The ten largest clones capture less than 1.5% of the sample. Single viable CD3+CD4+CD8-CD45RO+ cells were sorted as memory CD4+ T cells on a FACSAria II. Sequencing was performed on memory CD4+ T cells from blood. Receptors originate from an adult in good health and CMV-seropositive.

The chain joins TRBV25-1 to TRBJ2-2, with 11 nucleotides matching TRBD1. This CDR3 contains 15 residues. From germline, CDR1 is MGHDK and CDR2 SYGVNS. V lost 8 bases, J lost 4 bases, and 6 bases stayed unmatched. Here the CDR3 DNA reads TGTGCCAGCGGGGGAGGGACAGGGGGCACCGGGGAGCTGTTTTTT. It is translated as CASGGGTGGTGELFF.

The CDR3 loop reads CASSLFRGDRNQPQHF. CDR3 sequence (DNA): TGTGCCAGCAGCTTATTCAGGGGGGATCGCAATCAGCCCCAGCATTTT. This chain joins TRBV7-3 and TRBJ1-5, with 7 bases lining up with TRBD1. Germline V gene lookup returns CDR1 SGHTA and CDR2 FQGTGA. After removal of 2 bases from V and 2 bases from J, the junction contained 6 bases not matched to a gene. The CDR3 runs to 16 residues.

V gene TRBV4-1 combines with J gene TRBJ2-7; tentative D call: TRBD1 (6 bases). Trimming cost V 1 base and J 4 bases, with 14 bases left between them. Germline V CDR1 and CDR2: MGHRA, YSYEKL. CDR3 length equals 15 residues. The CDR3 nucleotides read TGCGCCAGCAGCCAAGGAGACACAGGGATATACGAGCAGTACTTC. Encoded protein: CASSQGDTGIYEQYF.

The V and J genes are TRBV5-8 and TRBJ2-5, with 9 nucleotides matching TRBD2. V was pared by 4 bases and J by 5 bases, with 9 bases of the junction left unmatched. CDR1 is SGHTS, CDR2 YDEGEE, per germline. This CDR3 contains 15 residues. The CDR3 nucleotides read TGTGCCAGCAGCCGCGGGGGGGCCGAGTTTGAGACCCAGTACTTC. It codes for CASSRGGAEFETQYF.

The CDR3: CASTADRAGADTQYF. CDR3 DNA sequence: TGTGCCAGCACCGCGGACAGGGCAGGCGCAGATACGCAGTATTTT. V and J are TRBV2 and TRBJ2-3; 8 bases align to TRBD1. Unmatched junction bases numbered 10, after V lost 7 bases and J lost 4 bases. Germline CDR1 is SNHLY and CDR2 is FYNNEI. The CDR3 loop spans 15 amino acids.

This clone was observed a few times. The chain carries TRBV6-5 and TRBJ1-4; tentatively, D is TRBD1 (5 bases). Trimming cost V 6 bases and J 8 bases, with 16 bases left between them. Germline values: CDR1 MNHEY, CDR2 SVGAGI. The CDR3 runs to 14 residues. CDR3 protein: CASREAGGEEKLFF. DNA for the CDR3: TGTGCCAGCAGAGAGGCCGGGGGAGAGGAAAAACTGTTTTTT.

This clone has only a few counts. V gene TRBV6-5 combines with J gene TRBJ1-2; D is perhaps TRBD1 (5 bases). This CDR3 is built from 13 residues. V was trimmed by 5 bases and J by 8 bases, leaving 15 bases between them. Germline V gives CDR1 MNHEY, CDR2 SVGAGI. The CDR3 here is CASSNSGPGGYTF. In DNA form, the CDR3 reads TGTGCCAGCAGTAATTCGGGGCCAGGGGGCTACACCTTC.

The chain combines TRBV7-2 with TRBJ2-3; 9 bases fit TRBD2. This CDR3 region has 16 residues. Trimming cost V 4 bases and J 5 bases; bases outside gene matches: 10. Per the germline V gene, CDR1 is SGHTA and CDR2 is FQGNSA. The CDR3 DNA reads TGTGCCAGCAGCTCTTTCTCGCGGGGGGGCAGAGATACGCAGTATTTT. It is translated as CASSSFSRGGRDTQYF.

V gene TRBV15 combines with J gene TRBJ1-2; D is unresolved. The V end lost 0 bases, the J end lost 8 bases, and 16 bases lay between the germline ends. Germline loops: CDR1 LNHNV, CDR2 YYDKDF (reference sequence). The length of the CDR3 is 15 residues. The CDR3 region has the DNA TGTGCCACCAGCAGAGATAGGGTCAGCGGGCGAGGCTACACCTTC. Protein product: CATSRDRVSGRGYTF.

This chain connects TRBV5-1 to TRBJ1-1; D is possibly TRBD1 (5 bases). Trimming took off 5 bases at V and 2 bases at J, with 10 bases between the two ends. Germline CDR1 is SGHRS and CDR2 is YFSETQ. This CDR3 has 13 amino acids. CDR3 sequence (DNA): TGCGCCAGCAGGGACACATCTAACACTGAAGCTTTCTTT. It translates to CASRDTSNTEAFF.